These T cell receptor beta chains were read from a single sample in a study of T cell responses to AZD1222 COVID-19 vaccine. Profiling relied on immunoSEQ multiplex PCR, and the TCRdb table lists in-frame clones only, not all of them. Of fewer than 200,000 clones listed, 80% to 90% are singletons. The input for sequencing was peripheral blood, taken 28 days after the second AZD1222 dose. These receptors were taken from an adult who received the AZD1222 COVID-19 vaccine. CDR3s include the opening cysteine and the closing phenylalanine or tryptophan. The D gene is left open where the match is weak. A clone size is listed for some rows: how often the clone was seen (once, few, many), or a class if it is expanded.

d_call,v_call,clone_size,j_call,cdr3_aa,cdr3_nt
NA,TRBV29-1,NA,TRBJ2-7,CSVEDQSGGYEQYF,TGCAGCGTTGAAGATCAGTCAGGGGGGTACGAGCAGTACTTC
TRBD1,TRBV11-1,NA,TRBJ2-1,CASSPQGLVSYNEQFF,TGTGCCAGCAGCCCACAGGGGCTAGTCTCCTACAATGAGCAGTTCTTC
NA,TRBV5-1,NA,TRBJ2-1,CASSNEGGYGDEQFF,TGCGCCAGCAGCAACGAGGGCGGCTATGGGGATGAGCAGTTCTTC
NA,TRBV7-9,NA,TRBJ1-2,CASSLVGGNNYGYTF,TGTGCCAGCAGCTTAGTTGGGGGAAATAACTATGGCTACACCTTC
NA,TRBV5-1,NA,TRBJ1-1,CASRHSGESTEAFF,TGCGCCAGCAGACACTCAGGGGAGAGCACTGAAGCTTTCTTT
NA,TRBV28,NA,TRBJ2-7,CASRLPGAYEQYF,TGTGCCAGCAGACTTCCGGGGGCCTACGAGCAGTACTTC
TRBD1,TRBV29-1,NA,TRBJ2-1,CSVVRDSYNEQFF,TGCAGCGTTGTCAGGGACAGTTACAATGAGCAGTTCTTC
NA,TRBV2,NA,TRBJ1-2,CASTPGGANYGYTF,TGTGCCAGCACTCCCGGGGGAGCCAACTATGGCTACACCTTC
TRBD1,TRBV6-5,NA,TRBJ1-2,CASSYSGTGTNYGYTF,TGTGCCAGCAGTTACTCAGGGACAGGGACCAACTATGGCTACACCTTC
TRBD1,TRBV7-9,NA,TRBJ1-6,CASSPRQGEGYNSPLHF,TGTGCCAGCAGCCCTAGACAGGGGGAGGGCTATAATTCACCCCTCCACTTT
NA,TRBV6-1,once,TRBJ1-1,CASSEALSVGAEAFF,TGTGCCAGCAGTGAAGCGCTATCGGTTGGGGCTGAAGCTTTCTTT
TRBD2,TRBV7-8,NA,TRBJ2-1,CASSLGSLGTSGLQFF,TGTGCCAGCAGCTTAGGTTCATTAGGTACTAGCGGACTGCAGTTCTTC
NA,TRBV7-8,NA,TRBJ2-3,CASSFLAGATDTQYF,TGTGCCAGCAGCTTTTTGGCGGGGGCCACAGATACGCAGTATTTT
TRBD2,TRBV5-1,NA,TRBJ2-2,CASSSAVAGPGELFF,TGCGCCAGCAGCTCCGCTGTAGCGGGGCCCGGGGAGCTGTTTTTT
TRBD1,TRBV6-5,NA,TRBJ1-2,CASSYGVGRGDYGYTF,TGTGCCAGCAGTTACGGGGTTGGCAGGGGGGACTATGGCTACACCTTC
TRBD1,TRBV7-3,NA,TRBJ1-1,CASSQRQGHTEAFF,TGTGCCAGCAGCCAGAGACAGGGCCACACTGAAGCTTTCTTT
NA,TRBV3-1/TRBV3-2,NA,TRBJ1-1,CASSQTPNTEAFF,TGTGCCAGCAGCCAGACACCCAACACTGAAGCTTTCTTT
TRBD1,TRBV5-6,NA,TRBJ1-2,CASSLGTDRGYTF,TGTGCCAGCAGCCTGGGGACAGATCGTGGCTACACCTTC
NA,TRBV3-1/TRBV3-2,NA,TRBJ2-3,CASKALTDTQYF,TGTGCCAGCAAGGCCCTCACAGATACGCAGTATTTT
NA,TRBV3-1/TRBV3-2,NA,TRBJ2-7,CASSQVVRGGGEQYF,TGTGCCAGCAGCCAAGTCGTTCGAGGTGGGGGCGAGCAGTACTTC
TRBD1,TRBV7-2,NA,TRBJ1-2,CASSPGTVNYGYTF,TGTGCCAGCAGCCCCGGGACAGTCAACTATGGCTACACCTTC